The rows below give T cell receptor beta chains drawn from one sample of a study of PD-1 blockade in classical Hodgkin lymphoma. Produced via immunoSEQ multiplex PCR; TCRdb's table is partial and in-frame only. The table has some 30,000 clones, roughly 71% seen once. Sequences were derived from peripheral blood mononuclear cells (PBMCs), sampled before the second cycle of nivolumab. The receptors shown here come from a human donor with classical Hodgkin lymphoma. Each CDR3 is given with its conserved first and last residue. The order of the fields is clone size, D gene, J gene, V gene, CDR3 protein, CDR3 DNA. A D gene is named only where the DNA matches it firmly. Size tells how often a clone was seen (once, few, many) or the class of an expanded clone, and some rows leave it out.

large - TRBJ1-3 TRBV6-5 CASSYEYSSGNTIYF TGTGCCAGCAGTTACGAGTACAGCTCTGGAAACACCATATATTTT
- - TRBJ2-1 TRBV4-1 CASSQDWLGLTYNEQFF TGCGCCAGCAGCCAAGATTGGCTAGGACTAACGTACAATGAGCAGTTCTTC
- TRBD2 TRBJ2-1 TRBV30 CAWSVFFVPAGGLDNEQFF TGTGCCTGGAGTGTATTCTTCGTTCCAGCGGGGGGGCTGGACAATGAGCAGTTCTTC
- TRBD2 TRBJ2-1 TRBV27 CASRSGTSGGYNEQFF TGTGCCAGCAGATCCGGGACTAGCGGGGGATACAATGAGCAGTTCTTC
once - TRBJ1-1 TRBV15 CATSRVVGRGGTEAFF TGTGCCACCAGCAGAGTGGTCGGTAGGGGCGGGACTGAAGCTTTCTTT
- TRBD1 TRBJ2-1 TRBV9 CASSVSMGQGVYNEQFF TGTGCCAGCAGCGTATCCATGGGACAGGGCGTCTACAATGAGCAGTTCTTC
few - TRBJ1-1 TRBV6-4 CATMGNTEAFF TGTGCCACGATGGGGAACACTGAAGCTTTCTTT
once - TRBJ2-5 TRBV7-9 CASSTDSLQLQETQYF TGTGCCAGCAGTACGGATAGCCTACAACTCCAAGAGACCCAGTACTTC
- - TRBJ1-2 TRBV5-4 CASRLQGGGYTF TGTGCCAGCAGACTACAGGGAGGAGGCTACACCTTC
- - TRBJ2-5 TRBV19 CASSMVAVSQTQYF TGTGCCAGTAGTATGGTGGCGGTAAGCCAGACCCAGTACTTC
- TRBD1 TRBJ2-1 TRBV19 CASSIGQGIGEQFF TGTGCCAGTAGTATAGGACAGGGAATTGGTGAGCAGTTCTTC
- TRBD1 TRBJ2-1 TRBV19 CASSIVGTGMYNEQFF TGTGCCAGTAGTATAGTTGGGACAGGGATGTACAATGAGCAGTTCTTC
- - TRBJ2-7 TRBV10-2 CASSEFFYEQYF TGCGCCAGCAGTGAGTTCTTCTACGAGCAGTACTTC
- TRBD1 TRBJ2-7 TRBV7-3 CASKGQGFHEQYF TGTGCCAGCAAGGGACAGGGTTTTCACGAGCAGTACTTC
- TRBD1 TRBJ2-3 TRBV19 CASSTLGGQGVYF TGTGCCAGTAGTACCCTTGGGGGACAGGGGGTGTATTTT
- - TRBJ1-3 TRBV29-1 CSVAAGVHTIYF TGCAGCGTTGCTGCTGGGGTGCACACCATATATTTT
- TRBD1 TRBJ1-2 TRBV7-3 CASSPGTGISGYTF TGTGCCAGCAGCCCCGGGACAGGGATCTCTGGCTACACCTTC
- TRBD1 TRBJ2-2 TRBV28 CASSLGTGGTGELFF TGTGCCAGCAGTTTAGGGACAGGGGGAACCGGGGAGCTGTTTTTT
- TRBD1 TRBJ1-1 TRBV9 CASSTQPTGVSTEAFF TGTGCCAGCAGCACCCAACCGACAGGGGTTAGCACTGAAGCTTTCTTT
- - TRBJ2-3 TRBV10-3 CAISETDTQYF TGTGCCATCAGTGAAACAGATACGCAGTATTTT
- TRBD1 TRBJ1-2 TRBV5-6 CASSWVDRGLSGYTF TGTGCCAGCAGCTGGGTGGACAGGGGCCTTTCTGGCTACACCTTC
- - TRBJ2-4 TRBV15 CATSRGDRLAKNIQYF TGTGCCACCAGCAGAGGTGACCGACTAGCCAAAAACATTCAGTACTTC
- - TRBJ2-2 TRBV14 CASSRGTGELFF TGTGCCAGCAGCCGGGGGACCGGGGAGCTGTTTTTT
- - TRBJ1-2 TRBV7-9 CASSSPGDNLEYGYTF TGTGCCAGCAGCTCCCCGGGGGACAACTTAGAATATGGCTACACCTTC
once TRBD2 TRBJ2-2 TRBV11-2 CASSPGTSGRYGELFF TGTGCCAGCAGCCCCGGGACTAGCGGGAGATACGGGGAGCTGTTTTTT
- - TRBJ1-4 TRBV5-8 CASSLQGLRF TGTGCCAGCAGCTTGCAGGGGCTCCGCTTT